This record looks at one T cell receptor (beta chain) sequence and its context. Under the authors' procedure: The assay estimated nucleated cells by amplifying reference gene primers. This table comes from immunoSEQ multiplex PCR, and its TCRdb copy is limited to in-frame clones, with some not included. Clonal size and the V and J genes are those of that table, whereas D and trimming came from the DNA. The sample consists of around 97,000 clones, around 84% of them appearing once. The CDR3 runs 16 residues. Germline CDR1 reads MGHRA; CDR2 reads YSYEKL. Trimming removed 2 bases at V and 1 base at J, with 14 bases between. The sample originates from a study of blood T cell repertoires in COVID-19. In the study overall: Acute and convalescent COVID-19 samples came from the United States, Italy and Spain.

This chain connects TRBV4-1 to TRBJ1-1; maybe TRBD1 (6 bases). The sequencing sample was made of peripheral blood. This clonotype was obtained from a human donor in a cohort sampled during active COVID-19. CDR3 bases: TGCGCCAGCAGCCAAATATTGGGGGCTTCGAACACTGAAGCTTTCTTT. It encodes CASSQILGASNTEAFF.